Listed below are T cell receptor beta chains from one sample, sequenced in a study of blood T cell repertoires in COVID-19. Sequencing used immunoSEQ multiplex PCR; TCRdb keeps in-frame clones, though not all of them. The data show about 100,000 clones, roughly 77% seen once. Sequenced material: peripheral blood. These receptor sequences come from a human donor in a cohort sampled during active COVID-19. CDR3s include the opening cysteine and the closing phenylalanine or tryptophan. Fields, in order: CDR3 length, J gene, clone size, D gene, V gene, CDR3 protein, CDR3 DNA. The D gene is left open where the match is weak. Rows may omit the clone size; those that give it use once, few, many or a size class.

13 | TRBJ2-7 | - | - | TRBV9 | CASSASGGYEQYF | TGTGCCAGCAGCGCCAGCGGAGGCTACGAGCAGTACTTC
13 | TRBJ1-2 | few | TRBD1 | TRBV14 | CASSLQGAHGYTF | TGTGCCAGCAGCCTACAGGGGGCGCATGGCTACACCTTC
13 | TRBJ2-5 | few | - | TRBV6-1 | CASSEWETSPKDF | TGTGCCAGCAGTGAATGGGAGACCAGTCCCAAGGACTTC
15 | TRBJ1-3 | - | - | TRBV5-4 | CASSIQGTAGNTIYF | TGTGCCAGCAGCATACAGGGTACTGCAGGAAACACCATATATTTT
13 | TRBJ2-5 | - | - | TRBV5-6 | CASSLLGRETQYF | TGTGCCAGCAGCTTGTTGGGGAGGGAGACCCAGTACTTC
18 | TRBJ2-2 | - | TRBD2 | TRBV23-1 | CASHPGLAGARYTGELFF | TGCGCCAGCCACCCGGGACTAGCGGGAGCCAGGTACACCGGGGAGCTGTTTTTT
13 | TRBJ2-1 | - | TRBD2 | TRBV4-2 | CASGTSVYNEQFF | TGTGCCAGTGGGACTAGCGTATACAATGAGCAGTTCTTC
18 | TRBJ2-3 | - | TRBD1 | TRBV9 | CASSVGGKGQGAPDTQYF | TGTGCCAGCAGCGTAGGGGGGAAGGGACAGGGGGCCCCAGATACGCAGTATTTT
14 | TRBJ2-5 | - | TRBD1 | TRBV7-2 | CASSAQGAAETQYF | TGTGCCAGCAGCGCACAGGGGGCCGCGGAGACCCAGTACTTC
16 | TRBJ2-1 | - | TRBD2 | TRBV2 | CASRRTSGSSYNEQFF | TGTGCCAGCAGACGGACTAGCGGGAGCTCCTACAATGAGCAGTTCTTC
16 | TRBJ2-5 | - | TRBD2 | TRBV7-8 | CASSWGLAGVPETQYF | TGTGCCAGCAGCTGGGGACTAGCGGGAGTCCCAGAGACCCAGTACTTC
14 | TRBJ2-7 | - | TRBD2 | TRBV19 | CASRGLAPPYEQYF | TGTGCCAGCCGAGGACTAGCGCCTCCCTACGAGCAGTACTTC
12 | TRBJ2-1 | - | - | TRBV29-1 | CSVEAPGGEQFF | TGCAGCGTTGAAGCGCCGGGTGGTGAGCAGTTCTTC
13 | TRBJ2-7 | - | TRBD2 | TRBV29-1 | CSAGTSGRDEQYF | TGCAGCGCTGGGACTAGCGGGAGAGACGAGCAGTACTTC
16 | TRBJ2-1 | - | - | TRBV14 | CASSAFLGPGSNEQFF | TGTGCCAGCAGCGCTTTCCTTGGCCCGGGATCCAATGAGCAGTTCTTC
15 | TRBJ2-5 | - | TRBD2 | TRBV7-9 | CASASPAGEYETQYF | TGTGCCAGCGCCTCCCCAGCGGGAGAGTATGAGACCCAGTACTTC
13 | TRBJ2-7 | - | TRBD1 | TRBV7-3 | CASSLTGEDEQYF | TGTGCCAGCAGCCTGACAGGGGAGGACGAGCAGTACTTC
16 | TRBJ1-2 | - | TRBD1 | TRBV5-1 | CASSATQTGDVYGYTF | TGCGCCAGCAGCGCGACTCAAACAGGGGACGTCTATGGCTACACCTTC
16 | TRBJ2-3 | - | TRBD2 | TRBV2 | CASSAQGGGNTDTQYF | TGTGCCAGCAGTGCCCAGGGCGGGGGAAACACAGATACGCAGTATTTT
18 | TRBJ2-5 | - | TRBD2 | TRBV6-2/TRBV6-3 | CASSYTPGGTTFQETQYF | TGTGCCAGCAGTTACACGCCTGGCGGGACTACGTTCCAAGAGACCCAGTACTTC
15 | TRBJ2-3 | - | - | TRBV18 | CASSPISLGTDTQYF | TGTGCCAGCTCACCAATTAGCTTGGGCACAGATACGCAGTATTTT
14 | TRBJ2-3 | once | - | TRBV10-1 | CASSESTGTDTQYF | TGCGCCAGCAGTGAGTCGACGGGAACAGATACGCAGTATTTT
15 | TRBJ1-2 | - | - | TRBV4-1 | CASSDPTSPNYGYTF | TGCGCCAGCAGCGACCCGACATCTCCTAACTATGGCTACACCTTC
15 | TRBJ1-1 | - | - | TRBV5-5 | CASSFGRGENTEAFF | TGTGCCAGCAGCTTCGGCAGGGGTGAGAACACTGAAGCTTTCTTT
16 | TRBJ2-3 | - | TRBD1 | TRBV11-2 | CASSLVGGQGRDTQYF | TGTGCCAGCAGCTTAGTAGGGGGCCAAGGGAGAGATACGCAGTATTTT
16 | TRBJ2-3 | - | - | TRBV9 | CASSPFLLASTDTQYF | TGTGCCAGCAGCCCTTTCTTATTGGCTAGCACAGATACGCAGTATTTT
16 | TRBJ2-2 | few | - | TRBV18 | CASSPPSSGGTGELFF | TGTGCCAGCTCACCACCCTCCTCAGGAGGCACCGGGGAGCTGTTTTTT
14 | TRBJ1-4 | - | - | TRBV5-1 | CASRPQGSTEKLFF | TGCGCCAGCAGGCCACAGGGTTCCACAGAAAAACTGTTTTTT
16 | TRBJ2-7 | - | - | TRBV10-3 | CAISEHKGGGNNEQYF | TGTGCCATCAGCGAACACAAGGGGGGGGGCAACAACGAGCAGTACTTC
15 | TRBJ2-7 | - | - | TRBV28 | CASSLSRGGTYEQYF | TGTGCCAGCAGTTTATCCCGCGGGGGCACCTACGAGCAGTACTTC
15 | TRBJ2-1 | - | TRBD2 | TRBV27 | CASSQGLGPYNEQFF | TGTGCCAGCAGCCAGGGACTAGGACCCTACAATGAGCAGTTCTTC
17 | TRBJ2-2 | - | TRBD2 | TRBV24-1 | CATSDRDRREVYGELFF | TGTGCCACCAGTGACCGGGACCGGCGGGAGGTCTACGGGGAGCTGTTTTTT
14 | TRBJ2-7 | many | TRBD2 | TRBV10-2 | CASLGGSFPPEQYF | TGCGCCAGCCTAGGCGGGAGCTTTCCCCCCGAGCAGTACTTC
16 | TRBJ1-1 | - | - | TRBV6-5 | CASSYSHGGAETEAFF | TGTGCCAGCAGTTACTCCCACGGGGGGGCTGAAACTGAAGCTTTCTTT
14 | TRBJ1-4 | - | TRBD1 | TRBV5-4 | CASSRGDRDEKLFF | TGTGCCAGCAGCCGGGGGGACAGGGATGAAAAACTGTTTTTT
16 | TRBJ2-2 | once | - | TRBV5-1 | CASSIQGLGGTGELFF | TGCGCCAGCAGCATACAGGGTTTAGGTGGCACCGGGGAGCTGTTTTTT
13 | TRBJ2-3 | once | - | TRBV18 | CASSADGTDTQYF | TGTGCCAGCTCGGCGGATGGAACAGATACGCAGTATTTT
19 | TRBJ1-2 | - | - | TRBV5-6 | CASSLRGAGSIRFNYGYTF | TGTGCCAGCAGCTTGCGGGGAGCGGGGTCAATTAGGTTCAACTATGGCTACACCTTC
13 | TRBJ1-5 | - | - | TRBV2 | CASSEARKQPQHF | TGTGCCAGCAGTGAAGCGAGGAAACAGCCCCAGCATTTT
15 | TRBJ2-7 | - | TRBD2 | TRBV6-6 | CASSTYSGGTGEQYF | TGTGCCAGCAGCACATACTCCGGGGGGACCGGGGAGCAGTACTTC
16 | TRBJ2-7 | - | - | TRBV5-1 | CASSLNTGTIAYEQYF | TGCGCCAGCAGCTTGAACACAGGGACGATCGCCTACGAGCAGTACTTC
17 | TRBJ2-7 | - | - | TRBV6-2/TRBV6-3 | CASSYERGLRDFYEQYF | TGTGCCAGCAGTTACGAACGAGGGCTTCGGGACTTCTACGAGCAGTACTTC
15 | TRBJ1-1 | - | TRBD1 | TRBV20-1 | CSASTAGTGTNEAFF | TGCAGTGCTAGTACCGCCGGGACAGGGACAAATGAAGCTTTCTTT
16 | TRBJ2-1 | - | - | TRBV2 | CASTAIRGGAYNEQFF | TGTGCCAGCACCGCGATTCGGGGAGGTGCCTACAATGAGCAGTTCTTC
13 | TRBJ2-7 | - | - | TRBV5-4 | CASSVGTSYEQYF | TGTGCCAGCAGTGTCGGGACAAGCTACGAGCAGTACTTC
16 | TRBJ1-3 | - | - | TRBV9 | CASSVIPVSSGNTIYF | TGTGCCAGCAGCGTAATCCCAGTCAGCTCTGGAAACACCATATATTTT
15 | TRBJ2-2 | - | TRBD1 | TRBV14 | CASSPTGGYTGELFF | TGTGCCAGCAGCCCAACAGGGGGCTACACCGGGGAGCTGTTTTTT
13 | TRBJ1-5 | - | - | TRBV6-2/TRBV6-3 | CASSYSLNQPQHF | TGTGCCAGCAGTTACTCTCTCAATCAGCCCCAGCATTTT
14 | TRBJ1-2 | - | - | TRBV10-3 | CATNPNSQQYGYTF | TGTGCCACCAACCCTAACAGCCAACAATATGGCTACACCTTC
19 | TRBJ2-5 | few | TRBD2 | TRBV3-1/TRBV3-2 | CASSQEGTSGRVVQETQYF | TGTGCCAGCAGCCAAGAAGGGACTAGCGGGAGAGTGGTTCAAGAGACCCAGTACTTC